This TCR beta chain was recorded in a study of T cells in Graves' hyperthyroidism and ophthalmopathy. Per the germline V gene, CDR1 is SQVTM and CDR2 is ANQGSEA. V was clipped by 4 bases and J by 13 bases, with 11 bases between them. The CDR3 runs 11 residues. TCR beta CDR3 sequences were amplified from RNA transcripts. The HTBI primer set was used in a first-round RT-PCR of the TCR CDR3. TCRdb reanalysed the multiplex PCR reads using MiXCR and keeps one entry per CDR3 protein. The sample records about 270,000 distinct CDR3 sequences, roughly 20% being singletons. This clonotype was counted only a few times.

Sequencing was done on a sample of blood. The TCR was taken from a man younger than 40 with Graves' ophthalmopathy. The genes are TRBV29-1 and TRBJ1-6; perhaps TRBD1 as D (5 bases). CDR3 in DNA: TGCAGCGTTGGGGACGTGGGCCCCCTCCACTTT. Protein sequence: CSVGDVGPLHF. Full variable domain (remainder filled in from reference TRBV29-1 and TRBJ1-6): SAVISQKPSRDICQRGTSLTIQCQVDSQVTMMFWYRQQPGQSLTLIATANQGSEATYESGFVIDKFPISRPNLTFSTLTVSNMSPEDSSIYLCSVGDVGPLHFGNGTRLTVT.